This is a list of T cell receptor beta chains from one sample in a study of PD-1 blockade in classical Hodgkin lymphoma. This table comes from immunoSEQ multiplex PCR, and its TCRdb copy is limited to in-frame clones, with some not included. The profile shows 43,000 or so clones, around 72% of them singletons. The sequencing used peripheral blood mononuclear cells (PBMCs), collected at baseline. The receptors stem from a human donor with classical Hodgkin lymphoma. CDR3s leave out the opening cysteine and the closing phenylalanine or tryptophan. Each record gives: clone size, V gene, CDR3 protein. Some rows mark clone size as missing; the rest say once, few, many or name a class of expanded clone.

clone size: few; V gene: TRBV27; CDR3 protein: ASSSGTGGYEQY
clone size: -; V gene: TRBV28; CDR3 protein: ASNPGGYNQPQH
clone size: -; V gene: TRBV19; CDR3 protein: ASSSYGTQKAF
clone size: few; V gene: TRBV11-3; CDR3 protein: ASSLEGTNTEAF
clone size: -; V gene: TRBV29-1; CDR3 protein: SVVGSHYEAF
clone size: -; V gene: TRBV9; CDR3 protein: ASSVAPKGEQY
clone size: -; V gene: TRBV10-3; CDR3 protein: AILSDRDYGYT
clone size: -; V gene: TRBV28; CDR3 protein: ATLDRGPSNQPQH
clone size: -; V gene: TRBV5-1; CDR3 protein: ASGGQEGTEAF
clone size: -; V gene: TRBV7-9; CDR3 protein: ASSPSWGRNTEAF
clone size: -; V gene: TRBV7-2; CDR3 protein: ASSNTGQGVSPLH
clone size: -; V gene: TRBV19; CDR3 protein: ASSPGSYEQY
clone size: once; V gene: TRBV19; CDR3 protein: ASSTTPRGETQY
clone size: -; V gene: TRBV19; CDR3 protein: ASSMAAYNEQF
clone size: -; V gene: TRBV9; CDR3 protein: ASSRWSYADTQY
clone size: few; V gene: TRBV28; CDR3 protein: ASSSTGTASYEQY
clone size: -; V gene: TRBV10-3; CDR3 protein: AISESGAKSSSYEQY
clone size: -; V gene: TRBV7-3; CDR3 protein: ASSLQGGSGSGYEQY
clone size: few; V gene: TRBV28; CDR3 protein: ASSPGQGSYGYT
clone size: -; V gene: TRBV5-8; CDR3 protein: ASSFLGQGGNQPQH
clone size: -; V gene: TRBV7-3; CDR3 protein: ASSLTPSNTEAF
clone size: -; V gene: TRBV6-1; CDR3 protein: ASSEVGENQPQH
clone size: -; V gene: TRBV15; CDR3 protein: ATSTPGTGEETQY
clone size: -; V gene: TRBV5-1; CDR3 protein: ASSLEGSYNQPQH
clone size: -; V gene: TRBV6-5; CDR3 protein: ASSIRAHQAYEQY
clone size: -; V gene: TRBV5-1; CDR3 protein: ASSSRGENTEAF
clone size: -; V gene: TRBV5-1; CDR3 protein: ASSFHSGINEQF
clone size: -; V gene: TRBV2; CDR3 protein: ASGLEHSYEQY
clone size: -; V gene: TRBV6-5; CDR3 protein: ASRSGGGYT
clone size: -; V gene: TRBV27; CDR3 protein: ASSLLRELSTDTQY
clone size: few; V gene: TRBV11-2; CDR3 protein: ASSLLITGGKLF
clone size: once; V gene: TRBV27; CDR3 protein: ASSLGPLTDTQY
clone size: once; V gene: TRBV19; CDR3 protein: ASSIGAGYEQY
clone size: -; V gene: TRBV18; CDR3 protein: ASSPPRVSGNTIY
clone size: -; V gene: TRBV5-6; CDR3 protein: ASSLEGSGDNEQF
clone size: -; V gene: TRBV15; CDR3 protein: ATRNPTLARTEAF
clone size: -; V gene: TRBV29-1; CDR3 protein: SVARGQSLLQPQH
clone size: -; V gene: TRBV27; CDR3 protein: ASSSNRDRTMNTEAF
clone size: -; V gene: TRBV5-6; CDR3 protein: ASTLVNRQSRANVLT
clone size: -; V gene: TRBV7-9; CDR3 protein: ASSLGTSTDTQY
clone size: many; V gene: TRBV5-1; CDR3 protein: ASSPWTATGELF
clone size: medium-sized; V gene: TRBV6-5; CDR3 protein: ASSYSGNQETQY
clone size: -; V gene: TRBV28; CDR3 protein: ASRLTGAQETQY
clone size: -; V gene: TRBV9; CDR3 protein: ASGATGRNYGYT
clone size: -; V gene: TRBV11-3; CDR3 protein: ASSWGGSGLQAEQF
clone size: few; V gene: TRBV30; CDR3 protein: AWSGTGTATEAF
clone size: few; V gene: TRBV19; CDR3 protein: ASSWRTSGSEQY
clone size: once; V gene: TRBV7-8; CDR3 protein: ASSSRGSDGETQY
clone size: -; V gene: TRBV7-9; CDR3 protein: ASSLEFATGVWEKLF
clone size: -; V gene: TRBV5-1; CDR3 protein: ASSPSGQGNGLF
clone size: -; V gene: TRBV5-6; CDR3 protein: ASSLDQNYGYT
clone size: -; V gene: TRBV7-3; CDR3 protein: ASSPGGLARQETQY
clone size: medium-sized; V gene: TRBV30; CDR3 protein: AWSVGYHYEQY
clone size: -; V gene: TRBV7-9; CDR3 protein: ASSFRAGDEAF
clone size: few; V gene: TRBV19; CDR3 protein: ASSISSNPWFYGYT
clone size: -; V gene: TRBV6-5; CDR3 protein: ASSYSGGTEAF
clone size: -; V gene: TRBV28; CDR3 protein: ASSRGTGNPYEQY
clone size: -; V gene: TRBV19; CDR3 protein: ASSRKGSTNYGYT
clone size: -; V gene: TRBV5-6; CDR3 protein: ASSLVSQVELH